Sequencing of this T cell receptor beta chain was carried out in a study of T cells after yellow fever vaccination. A single record per CDR3 protein comes from TCRdb applying MiXCR to the 5' RACE reads. The sample lists tens of thousands of distinct CDR3 sequences, around 7.3% seen once, with around 45% in the top ten. This clonotype was observed many times. J lost 1 base, V lost 6 bases, and 3 bases had no gene match. This CDR3 region has 15 residues. CDR1 MNHEY and CDR2 SMNVEV come from the germline V gene (reference sequence). The sequencing here drew on CD8+ T cells sorted from PBMCs, taken on the day of the yellow fever booster vaccination. The chain has TRBV27 and TRBJ2-1, with TRBD2 identical over 10 bases. The TCR originated in a man younger than 40 who received the YFV17D yellow fever vaccine. For the CDR3, the DNA is TGTGCCAGCAGCTTAGCGGGAGGTTCCTACAATGAGCAGTTCTTC. It is translated as CASSLAGGSYNEQFF.